This TCR beta chain was sequenced in a study of early T cells in non-severe SARS-CoV-2 infection. At the level of the study: Sequencing was performed on bulk RNA from unsorted whole blood, leaving chains unpaired.

General study points: Private and CD4 specificities were missed by VDJdb matching, skewed to anti-spike CD8.

The sample holds many counts of this clonotype. Antigen: not known. The length of the CDR3 is 13 residues. The V end lost 1 base, the J end lost 1 base, and 7 bases lay between the germline ends. Germline-derived CDR1 and CDR2 are SQVTM and ANQGSEA. Attachment of unique molecular identifiers to individual cDNA molecules was performed. Each CDR3 protein is one row after TCRdb ran MiXCR on the 5' RACE reads. The profile covers around 70,000 distinct CDR3 sequences, with roughly 9% appearing a single time and around 3.5% taken by the ten largest. The specimen sequenced was whole blood. This receptor was obtained from an adult who was a healthcare worker with PCR-confirmed SARS-CoV-2 infection or an uninfected control (not recorded which). V is TRBV29-1 and J is TRBJ2-5; D possibly uses TRBD1 or TRBD2 (5 bases each). The CDR3: CSVEAGPQETQYF. The CDR3 coding sequence is TGCAGCGTTGAAGCGGGACCCCAAGAGACCCAGTACTTC.